The 11 T cell receptor beta chains below all came from one sample that was sequenced in a study of beta chain features in type 1 diabetes. Expressed TCRB transcripts were sequenced because the entire RNA isolate underwent reverse transcription. Measured with immunoSEQ multiplex PCR; TCRdb has only the in-frame clones, and not every one. The table shows about 210,000 clones, with roughly 11% occurring only once. Material: central memory CD4+ T cells from blood. Receptor source: a man aged 18 to 29 in good health.

This clone occurred a few times. This rearrangement joins TRBV25-1 to TRBJ2-6; the D gene is possibly TRBD2 (6 bases). V lost 3 bases to trimming and J lost 2 bases, with 8 bases between them. The CDR3 sequence is 15 residues long. Per the germline V gene, CDR1 is MGHDK and CDR2 is SYGVNS. Here the CDR3 reads CASSDSGAGANVLTF. CDR3 bases: TGTGCCAGCAGTGATTCGGGGGCTGGGGCCAACGTCCTGACTTTC.

This clone showed up just a few times. This chain links TRBV6-6 with TRBJ2-1, with D unresolved. The V and J ends lost 7 bases and 0 bases respectively, with 10 bases between them. The CDR3 runs to 14 residues. Germline V gene sequence: CDR1 MNHNY, CDR2 SVGAGI (reference sequence). CDR3 sequence: CASNDWSSYNEQFF. The CDR3 nucleotides read TGTGCCAGCAACGACTGGAGCTCCTACAATGAGCAGTTCTTC.

This chain's CDR3 is CAWRRTAGGTDTQYF. Written as DNA, the CDR3 is TGTGCCTGGAGGAGGACGGCGGGAGGCACAGATACGCAGTATTTT. The chain uses TRBV30 and TRBJ2-3; 7 bases align to TRBD2. In germline, CDR1 is GTSNPN, CDR2 SVGIG (reference sequence). J was trimmed by 1 base and V by 3 bases; bases with no gene match: 7. The CDR3 runs 15 residues. Full variable domain (missing parts from reference TRBV30 and TRBJ2-3): SQTIHQWPATLVQPVGSPLSLECTVEGTSNPNLYWYRQAAGRGLQLLFYSVGIGQISSEVPQNLSASRPQDRQFILSSKKLLLSDSGFYLCAWRRTAGGTDTQYFGPGTRLTVL.

This clone was recorded a few times. The chain couples TRBV2 to TRBJ2-3; D gene unclear. CDR3 size: 13 residues. V was trimmed by 5 bases and J by 2 bases, leaving 8 bases between them. Germline lookup yields CDR1 SNHLY and CDR2 FYNNEI. DNA for the CDR3: TGTGCCAGCAGTTACGTCGACACAGATACGCAGTATTTT. Translation gives CASSYVDTDTQYF. The full variable domain, rest sourced from reference TRBV2 and TRBJ2-3, is EPEVTQTPSHQVTQMGQEVILRCVPISNHLYFYWYRQILGQKVEFLVSFYNNEISEKSEIFDDQFSVERPDGSNFTLKIRSTKLEDSAMYFCASSYVDTDTQYFGPGTRLTVL.

The J gene is TRBJ2-1, the V gene TRBV7-6; D is perhaps TRBD2 (6 bases). The germline gives CDR1 SGHVS, CDR2 FNYEAQ. V dropped 2 bases and J dropped 8 bases, with 19 bases sitting between them. The CDR3 contains 16 residues. The DNA of the CDR3 is TGTGCCAGCAGCTTAAGGCCGGCAACTAGCCCCGATGAGCAGTTCTTC. It yields the protein CASSLRPATSPDEQFF.

The table lists this clone with a few counts. This chain links TRBV29-1 with TRBJ1-1, with 9 bases lining up with TRBD1. Per germline, CDR1 SQVTM and CDR2 ANQGSEA. This CDR3 has 14 residues. V dropped 6 bases and J dropped 0; count of bases not matched to a gene: 5. CDR3 amino acids: CSVRDRVMNTEAFF. The CDR3 region has the DNA TGCAGCGTCCGGGACAGGGTCATGAACACTGAAGCTTTCTTT.

The CDR3 is CASSHLAGSTDTQYF. The DNA for the CDR3 is TGCGCCAGCAGCCATTTAGCGGGGAGCACAGATACGCAGTATTTT. The chain uses TRBV4-3 and TRBJ2-3, with 8 nucleotides matching TRBD2. Germline V gene lookup returns CDR1 LGHNA and CDR2 YSLEER. V shed 3 bases, J shed 0 bases, and the junction held 2 bases outside the gene matches. The CDR3 sequence is 15 residues long.

Ten or more counts support this clone. The V gene is TRBV5-4, the J gene TRBJ2-3, with TRBD2 matching over 8 bases. Germline CDR1 is SGHNT and CDR2 is YYREEE (reference sequence). V lost 4 bases, J lost 6 bases, and 7 bases stayed unmatched. This CDR3 has 14 amino acids. The chain's CDR3 is CASSRTGGPDTQYF. The CDR3 DNA is TGTGCCAGCAGCAGAACGGGAGGGCCGGATACGCAGTATTTT. The complete variable domain, with remaining parts taken from reference TRBV5-4 and TRBJ2-3, reads ETGVTQSPTHLIKTRGQQVTLRCSSQSGHNTVSWYQQALGQGPQFIFQYYREEENGRGNFPPRFSGLQFPNYSSELNVNALELDDSALYLCASSRTGGPDTQYFGPGTRLTVL.

The chain combines TRBV5-4 with TRBJ2-3; the D is unclear. The ends were cut back, 0 bases at V and 2 bases at J, with 13 bases in the middle. The CDR3 loop spans 16 amino acids. Per the germline V gene, CDR1 is SGHNT and CDR2 is YYREEE (reference sequence). CDR3 sequence: CASSLGTGRNTDTQYF. In nucleotides, the CDR3 is TGTGCCAGCAGCTTGGGTACGGGCCGGAACACAGATACGCAGTATTTT. Filled out from reference TRBV5-4 and TRBJ2-3, the complete variable domain reads ETGVTQSPTHLIKTRGQQVTLRCSSQSGHNTVSWYQQALGQGPQFIFQYYREEENGRGNFPPRFSGLQFPNYSSELNVNALELDDSALYLCASSLGTGRNTDTQYFGPGTRLTVL.

The chain is built from TRBV7-8 and TRBJ2-6; no definite D call. Trimming took 5 bases from V and 0 from J, leaving 5 bases between them. CDR1 is SGHVS, CDR2 FQNEAQ, per germline. This CDR3 is 14 amino acids long. The CDR3 reads CASSQSSGANVLTF. The DNA of the CDR3 is TGTGCCAGCAGCCAATCCTCTGGGGCCAACGTCCTGACTTTC. The entire variable domain, with the rest obtained from reference TRBV7-8 and TRBJ2-6, is as follows: GAGVSQSPRYKVAKRGQDVALRCDPISGHVSLFWYQQALGQGPEFLTYFQNEAQLDKSGLPSDRFFAERPEGSVSTLKIQRTQQEDSAVYLCASSQSSGANVLTFGAGSRLTVL.

Turning to this clone: A far more abundant clone sits one base away, making this likely a read error. The genes are TRBV7-6 and TRBJ2-1, with 9 bases fitting TRBD2. Trimming cost V 0 bases and J 2 bases; bases outside gene matches: 2. The CDR3 runs to 16 residues. The germline CDR1 and CDR2 sequences are SGHVS and FNYEAQ. DNA of the CDR3: TGTGCCAGCAGCTTAGCGCTAGCGGGGACCTACAATGAGCAGTTCTTC. Amino acids: CASSLALAGTYNEQFF.